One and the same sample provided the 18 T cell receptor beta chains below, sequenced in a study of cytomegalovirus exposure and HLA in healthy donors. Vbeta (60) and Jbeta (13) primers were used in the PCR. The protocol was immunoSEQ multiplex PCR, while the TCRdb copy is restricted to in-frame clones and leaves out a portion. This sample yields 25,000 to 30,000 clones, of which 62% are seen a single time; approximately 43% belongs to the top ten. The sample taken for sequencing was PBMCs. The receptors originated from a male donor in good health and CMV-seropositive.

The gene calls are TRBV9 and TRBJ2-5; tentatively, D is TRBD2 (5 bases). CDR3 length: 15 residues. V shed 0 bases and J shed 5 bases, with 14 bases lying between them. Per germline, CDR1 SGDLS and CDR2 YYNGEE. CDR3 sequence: CASSVGGSGWETQYF. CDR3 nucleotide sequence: TGTGCCAGCAGCGTAGGAGGGTCGGGGTGGGAGACCCAGTACTTC.

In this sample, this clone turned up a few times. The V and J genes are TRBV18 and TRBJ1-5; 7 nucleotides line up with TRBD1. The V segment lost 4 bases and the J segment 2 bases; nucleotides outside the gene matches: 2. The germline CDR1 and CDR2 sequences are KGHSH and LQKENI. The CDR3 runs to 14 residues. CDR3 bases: TGTGCCAGCTCACAGGGGGCTGGCAATCAGCCCCAGCATTTT. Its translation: CASSQGAGNQPQHF. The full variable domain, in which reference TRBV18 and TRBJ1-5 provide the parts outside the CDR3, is NAGVMQNPRHLVRRRGQEARLRCSPMKGHSHVYWYRQLPEEGLKFMVYLQKENIIDESGMPKERFSAEFPKEGPSILRIQQVVRGDSAAYFCASSQGAGNQPQHFGDGTRLSIL.

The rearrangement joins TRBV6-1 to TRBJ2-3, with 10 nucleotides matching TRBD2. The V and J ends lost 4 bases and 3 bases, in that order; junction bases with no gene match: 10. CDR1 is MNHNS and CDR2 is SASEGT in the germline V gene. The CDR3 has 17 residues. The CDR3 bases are TGTGCCAGCAGTGCCGAACCTCTAGCGGGAGAGACAGATACGCAGTATTTT. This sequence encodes CASSAEPLAGETDTQYF.

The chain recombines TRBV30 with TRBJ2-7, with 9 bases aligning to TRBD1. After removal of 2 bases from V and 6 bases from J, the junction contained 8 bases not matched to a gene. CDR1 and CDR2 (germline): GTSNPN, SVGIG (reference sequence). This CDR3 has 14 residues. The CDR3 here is CAWSSGTGSIEQYF. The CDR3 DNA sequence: TGTGCCTGGAGTTCCGGGACAGGGTCGATCGAGCAGTACTTC.

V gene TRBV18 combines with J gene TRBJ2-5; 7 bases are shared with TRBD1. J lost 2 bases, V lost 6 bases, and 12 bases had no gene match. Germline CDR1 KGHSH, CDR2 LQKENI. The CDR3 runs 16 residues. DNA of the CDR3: TGTGCCAGCTCTCTGGACCCCCCGACAGGGCAAGAGACCCAGTACTTC. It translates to CASSLDPPTGQETQYF.

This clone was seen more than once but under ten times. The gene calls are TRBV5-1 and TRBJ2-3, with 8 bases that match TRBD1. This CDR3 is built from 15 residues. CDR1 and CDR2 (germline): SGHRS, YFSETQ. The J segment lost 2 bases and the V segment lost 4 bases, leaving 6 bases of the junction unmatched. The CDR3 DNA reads TGCGCCAGCAGCGCTGGACAGGGCGCCACAGATACGCAGTATTTT. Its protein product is CASSAGQGATDTQYF.

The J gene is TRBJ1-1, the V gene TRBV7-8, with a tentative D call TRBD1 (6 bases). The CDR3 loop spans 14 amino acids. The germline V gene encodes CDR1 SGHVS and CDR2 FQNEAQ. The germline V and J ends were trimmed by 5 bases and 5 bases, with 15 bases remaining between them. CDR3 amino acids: CASSPGGGRTEAFF. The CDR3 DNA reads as TGTGCCAGCAGCCCGGGCGGGGGCCGAACTGAAGCTTTCTTT.

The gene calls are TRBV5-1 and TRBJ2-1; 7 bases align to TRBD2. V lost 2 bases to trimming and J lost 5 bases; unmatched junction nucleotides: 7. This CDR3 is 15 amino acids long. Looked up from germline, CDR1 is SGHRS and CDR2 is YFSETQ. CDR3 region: CASSLNGRRDNEQFF. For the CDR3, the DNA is TGCGCCAGCAGCTTAAACGGGAGGAGGGACAATGAGCAGTTCTTC.

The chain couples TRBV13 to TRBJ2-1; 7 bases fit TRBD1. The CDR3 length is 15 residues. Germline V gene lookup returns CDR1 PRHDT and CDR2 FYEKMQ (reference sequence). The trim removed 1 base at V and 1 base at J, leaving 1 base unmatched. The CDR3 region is CASSLDRGSYNEQFF. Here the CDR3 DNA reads TGTGCCAGCAGCTTAGACAGGGGTTCCTACAATGAGCAGTTCTTC.

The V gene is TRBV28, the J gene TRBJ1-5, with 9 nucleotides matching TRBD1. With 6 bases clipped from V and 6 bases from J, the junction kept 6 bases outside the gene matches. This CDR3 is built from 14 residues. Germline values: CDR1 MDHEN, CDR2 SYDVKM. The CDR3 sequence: CASRGGQGFQPQHF. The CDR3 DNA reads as TGTGCCAGCAGGGGGGGACAGGGTTTTCAGCCCCAGCATTTT.

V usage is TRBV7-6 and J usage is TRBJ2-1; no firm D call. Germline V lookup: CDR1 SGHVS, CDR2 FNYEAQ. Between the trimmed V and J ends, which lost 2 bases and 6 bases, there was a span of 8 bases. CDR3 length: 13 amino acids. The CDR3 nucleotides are TGTGCCAGCAGCTTACCCCCGGGCAATGAGCAGTTCTTC. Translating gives CASSLPPGNEQFF.

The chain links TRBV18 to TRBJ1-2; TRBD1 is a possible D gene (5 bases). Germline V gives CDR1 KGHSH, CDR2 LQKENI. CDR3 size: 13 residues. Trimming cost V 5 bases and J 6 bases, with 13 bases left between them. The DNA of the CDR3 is TGTGCCAGCTCATCCCAGGGAGGCAATGGCTACACCTTC. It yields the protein CASSSQGGNGYTF.

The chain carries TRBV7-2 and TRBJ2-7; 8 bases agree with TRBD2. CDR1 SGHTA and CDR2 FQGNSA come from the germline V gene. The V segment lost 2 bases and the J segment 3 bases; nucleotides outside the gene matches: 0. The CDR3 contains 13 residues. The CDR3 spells CASSLTSGYEQYF. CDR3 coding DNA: TGTGCCAGCAGCTTAACTAGCGGCTACGAGCAGTACTTC.

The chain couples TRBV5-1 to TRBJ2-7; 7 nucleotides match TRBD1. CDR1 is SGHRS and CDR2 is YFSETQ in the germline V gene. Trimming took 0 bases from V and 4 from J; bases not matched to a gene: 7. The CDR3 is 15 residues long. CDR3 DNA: TGCGCCAGCAGCTTGGATACAGGGGTAGGTTACGAGCAGTACTTC. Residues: CASSLDTGVGYEQYF.

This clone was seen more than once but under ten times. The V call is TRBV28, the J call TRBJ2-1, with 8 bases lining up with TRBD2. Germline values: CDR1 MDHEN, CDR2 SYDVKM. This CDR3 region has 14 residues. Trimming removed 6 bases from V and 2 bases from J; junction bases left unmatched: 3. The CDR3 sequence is CASRAGGTYNEQFF. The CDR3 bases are TGTGCCAGCAGGGCGGGGGGCACCTACAATGAGCAGTTCTTC.

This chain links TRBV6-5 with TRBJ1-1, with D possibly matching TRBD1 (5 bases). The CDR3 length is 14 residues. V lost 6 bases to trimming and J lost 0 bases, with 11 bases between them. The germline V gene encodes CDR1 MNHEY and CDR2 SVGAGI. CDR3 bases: TGTGCCAGCAGGGGGGGACGGATGAACACTGAAGCTTTCTTT. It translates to CASRGGRMNTEAFF.

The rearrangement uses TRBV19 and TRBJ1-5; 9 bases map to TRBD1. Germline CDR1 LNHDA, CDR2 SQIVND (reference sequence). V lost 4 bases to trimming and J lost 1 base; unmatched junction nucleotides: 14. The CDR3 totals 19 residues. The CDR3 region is CASSNPRARDRVSNQPQHF. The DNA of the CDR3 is TGTGCCAGTAGTAATCCCCGAGCCCGGGACAGGGTGAGCAATCAGCCCCAGCATTTT.

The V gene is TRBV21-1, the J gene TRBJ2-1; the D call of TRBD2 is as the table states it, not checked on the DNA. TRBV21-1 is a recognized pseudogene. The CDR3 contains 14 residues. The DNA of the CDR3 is TGTGCCAGCAGCATAACCGGGAGGGGGGATGAGCAGTTCTTC. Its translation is CASSITGRGDEQFF.